The 22 T cell receptor beta chains listed next were all sequenced from one sample in a study of blood T cell repertoires in COVID-19. Clones were read by immunoSEQ multiplex PCR, and TCRdb kept only the in-frame ones, dropping some. The sample lists about 180,000 clones; 80% to 85% were seen once. Sequenced material: peripheral blood. These receptor sequences come from a woman aged 70-85 years with COVID-19, enrolled during active disease.

The rearrangement joins TRBV11-1 to TRBJ2-7; a weak D match, TRBD2 (6 bases). V was cut by 1 base and J by 2 bases, with 9 bases left in between. The CDR3 is 14 amino acids. The V gene's germline CDR1 is SGHAT and CDR2 FQDESV (reference sequence). The CDR3 bases are TGTGCCAGCAGCTTAGGGGAGGACACCTACGAGCAGTACTTC. This encodes CASSLGEDTYEQYF.

V is TRBV9 and J is TRBJ2-7; perhaps TRBD2 as D (6 bases). The CDR3 extends over 16 amino acids. Trimming pared 1 base from V and 3 bases from J, leaving 17 bases between. CDR1 and CDR2 from the germline V gene are SGDLS and YYNGEE. The CDR3 region has the DNA TGTGCCAGCAGCGTATTGAACGGCGGGGACCTCTACGAGCAGTACTTC. Amino acids: CASSVLNGGDLYEQYF.

The chain is built from TRBV7-2 and TRBJ1-2; TRBD1 is a possible D gene (5 bases). The CDR3 spans 15 residues. Trimming left V 5 bases short and J 3 bases short, with 16 bases between. Germline CDR1 reads SGHTA; CDR2 reads FQGNSA. The DNA for the CDR3 is TGTGCCAGCAGCCCAAGTGGGGCAGCGTACTATGGCTACACCTTC. Amino acids: CASSPSGAAYYGYTF.

The chain combines TRBV21-1 with TRBJ2-7; the table's TRBD1 call for D was not verified on the DNA. TRBV21-1 counts as a pseudogene. There are 14 residues in the CDR3. CDR3: CASSSPGPSYEQYF. The CDR3 nucleotides are TGTGCCAGCAGCTCCCCTGGGCCTTCCTACGAGCAGTACTTC.

V and J are TRBV18 and TRBJ2-7, with a possible D match to TRBD1 (6 bases). Germline CDR1 is KGHSH and CDR2 is LQKENI. V shed 2 bases and J shed 2 bases, with 22 bases lying between them. This CDR3 region has 18 residues. CDR3 amino acids: CASSPVASSPGQTYEQYF. CDR3 nucleotides: TGTGCCAGCTCACCAGTGGCCAGCTCCCCCGGACAGACCTACGAGCAGTACTTC.

The chain couples TRBV5-8 to TRBJ2-1, with TRBD2 matching over 9 bases. This CDR3 comprises 15 residues. Germline-derived CDR1 and CDR2 are SGHTS and YDEGEE. V gave up 3 bases and J gave up 6 bases; unmatched junction bases: 7. This CDR3 is CASSYYGGRVNEQFF. CDR3 bases: TGTGCCAGCAGCTACTACGGCGGGAGGGTCAATGAGCAGTTCTTC.

The chain couples TRBV5-8 to TRBJ2-7, with 11 bases fitting TRBD1. CDR3 length: 18 amino acids. Trimming cost V 2 bases and J 1 base; bases outside gene matches: 11. Germline-derived CDR1 and CDR2 are SGHTS and YDEGEE. For the CDR3, the DNA is TGTGCCAGCAGCTTCGGGACAGGGGGAGCAGGGGGGTCCTACGAGCAGTACTTC. It codes for CASSFGTGGAGGSYEQYF.

This clone has a handful of counts. The CDR3 spells CASSPRGTRDTEAFF. The CDR3 nucleotides read TGTGCCAGCAGCCCGAGGGGGACACGCGACACTGAAGCTTTCTTT. The genes are TRBV9 and TRBJ1-1; possible D gene TRBD1, 6 bases. With 4 bases removed from V and 3 bases from J, the gap between germline ends came to 16 bases. The germline gives CDR1 SGDLS, CDR2 YYNGEE. The CDR3 has 15 residues.

This clone appeared a few times. The chain joins TRBV18 to TRBJ2-7; TRBD2 is a possible D gene (5 bases). The CDR3 has 13 amino acids. Trimming stripped 4 bases from V and 0 bases from J, with 7 bases between. Germline lookup yields CDR1 KGHSH and CDR2 LQKENI. The CDR3 DNA reads TGTGCCAGCTCACGGGAGAGCTCCTACGAGCAGTACTTC. It specifies CASSRESSYEQYF.

The V gene is TRBV27, the J gene TRBJ2-2; D is uncertain. This CDR3 contains 13 residues. The germline V gene encodes CDR1 MNHEY and CDR2 SMNVEV (reference sequence). Trimming removed 2 bases at V and 6 bases at J, with 7 bases between. The CDR3, as DNA: TGTGCCAGCAGTTTAACTTTGGCCGGGGAGCTGTTTTTT. It is translated as CASSLTLAGELFF.

The chain combines TRBV7-2 with TRBJ2-1; D uncertain. From germline, CDR1 is SGHTA and CDR2 FQGNSA. The ends were cut back, 0 bases at V and 6 bases at J, with 9 bases in the middle. This CDR3 spans 14 amino acids. The CDR3 spells CASSLAVASNEQFF. In DNA form, the CDR3 reads TGTGCCAGCAGCTTAGCGGTTGCTAGCAATGAGCAGTTCTTC.

The J gene is TRBJ2-7, the V gene TRBV30, with TRBD2 identical over 8 bases. V was clipped by 0 bases and J by 3 bases; unmatched bases: 4. The CDR3 extends over 14 amino acids. Germline V gives CDR1 GTSNPN, CDR2 SVGIG (reference sequence). The DNA of the CDR3 is TGTGCCTGGAGTGTCGCGGGAGGCGACTACGAGCAGTACTTC. It specifies CAWSVAGGDYEQYF.

The chain recombines TRBV7-6 with TRBJ2-5, with unresolved D. This CDR3 spans 15 amino acids. Trimming cost V 1 base and J 0 bases, with 9 bases left between them. Germline CDR1 SGHVS, CDR2 FNYEAQ. The CDR3 DNA sequence: TGTGCCAGCAGCTTAGGGGCAGGCTACCAAGAGACCCAGTACTTC. Translated: CASSLGAGYQETQYF.

This chain links TRBV28 with TRBJ2-7; 10 nucleotides agree with TRBD2. After removal of 6 bases from V and 4 bases from J, the junction contained 12 bases not matched to a gene. The CDR3 is 16 residues long. Germline CDR1 reads MDHEN; CDR2 reads SYDVKM. The CDR3 is CASSNGGSSGSYEQYF. The DNA for the CDR3 is TGTGCCAGCAGCAACGGGGGGTCTAGCGGGAGTTACGAGCAGTACTTC.

V is TRBV4-1 and J is TRBJ2-3, with 8 bases identical to TRBD2. The CDR3 is made up of 18 amino acids. Per germline, CDR1 MGHRA and CDR2 YSYEKL. The V and J ends lost 0 bases and 2 bases, in that order; junction bases with no gene match: 10. The DNA of the CDR3 is TGCGCCAGCAGCCAAGAAGCGGGAGCCCGACCTTACACAGATACGCAGTATTTT. The encoded protein is CASSQEAGARPYTDTQYF.

This rearrangement joins TRBV10-3 to TRBJ1-2, with TRBD1 identical over 9 bases. The germline V gene has CDR1 ENHRY and CDR2 SYGVKD. With V trimmed by 4 bases and J by 5 bases, 5 bases remained unmatched. The CDR3 is 14 residues long. The CDR3 bases are TGTGCCATCAGTGCCGACAGGGGGAGGTATGGCTACACCTTC. Translation gives CAISADRGRYGYTF.

CDR3 protein: CASSSRLGTDTQYF. CDR3 DNA: TGCGCCAGCAGCTCCCGACTAGGCACAGATACGCAGTATTTT. This chain uses TRBV4-3 with TRBJ2-3, with a weak D call TRBD2 (6 bases). The length of the CDR3 is 14 residues. V was cut by 5 bases and J by 1 base, with 10 bases left in between. Germline CDR1 LGHNA, CDR2 YSLEER.

The gene calls are TRBV15 and TRBJ2-3; 8 bases agree with TRBD2. CDR3 size: 16 residues. J lost 8 bases, V lost 3 bases, and 13 bases had no gene match. Germline V gives CDR1 LNHNV, CDR2 YYDKDF (reference sequence). The CDR3 reads CATSSDPPTSAVTQYF. CDR3 bases: TGTGCCACCAGCAGCGACCCCCCGACTAGCGCTGTTACGCAGTATTTT.

The chain links TRBV6-5 to TRBJ2-7, with TRBD2 matching over 8 bases. Trimming at V came to 6 bases and at J to 1 base, leaving 8 bases not matched to a gene. The CDR3 totals 15 residues. Germline CDR1 is MNHEY and CDR2 is SVGAGI. The CDR3 sequence: CASSRQRERSYEQYF. In DNA, the CDR3 is TGTGCCAGCAGCCGACAGCGGGAGAGGTCCTACGAGCAGTACTTC.

V usage is TRBV18 and J usage is TRBJ2-3, with 7 bases fitting TRBD1. The CDR3 has 17 amino acids. Germline CDR1 reads KGHSH; CDR2 reads LQKENI. After removal of 0 bases from V and 4 bases from J, the junction contained 10 bases not matched to a gene. The DNA for the CDR3 is TGTGCCAGCTCACCACCGAGAACAGGGGCGAGGCCAGATACGCAGTATTTT. Translated: CASSPPRTGARPDTQYF.

As for this clone: Sequence at one end of the junction differs from germline and may be a read error. This chain uses TRBV15 with TRBJ1-2, with a tentative D call TRBD1 (6 bases). CDR1 and CDR2 (germline): LNHNV, YYDKDF (reference sequence). This CDR3 has 13 amino acids. In DNA, the CDR3 is TGTGCCACCAGCAGAGAAGGGGGTCTCAAAGCCCATTTC. Protein: CATSREGGLKAHF.

This clone showed up just a few times. This chain uses TRBV7-2 with TRBJ1-3; a possible D gene is TRBD1 (5 bases). Germline V gene data show CDR1 as SGHTA and CDR2 as FQGNSA. The CDR3 consists of 14 residues. Trimming left V 4 bases short and J 4 bases short, with 11 bases between. CDR3 in DNA: TGTGCCAGCAGCTATGACAGTGTAGGAAACACCATATATTTT. This translates into CASSYDSVGNTIYF. Looking up the rest from reference TRBV7-2 and TRBJ1-3 gives the full variable domain: GAGVSQSPSNKVTEKGKDVELRCDPISGHTALYWYRQSLGQGLEFLIYFQGNSAPDKSGLPSDRFSAERTGGSVSTLTIQRTQQEDSAVYLCASSYDSVGNTIYFGEGSWLTVV.